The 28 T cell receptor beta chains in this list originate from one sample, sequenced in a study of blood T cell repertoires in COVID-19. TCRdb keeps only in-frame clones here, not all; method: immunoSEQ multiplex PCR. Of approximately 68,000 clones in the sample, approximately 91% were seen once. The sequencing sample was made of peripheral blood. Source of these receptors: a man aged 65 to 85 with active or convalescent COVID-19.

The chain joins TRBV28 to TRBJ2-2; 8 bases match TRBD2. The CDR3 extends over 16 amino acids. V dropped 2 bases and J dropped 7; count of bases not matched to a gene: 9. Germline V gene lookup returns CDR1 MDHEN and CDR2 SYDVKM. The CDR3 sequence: CASSLGGLVLGGELFF. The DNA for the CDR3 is TGTGCCAGCAGTTTAGGGGGACTAGTCTTGGGCGGGGAGCTGTTTTTT. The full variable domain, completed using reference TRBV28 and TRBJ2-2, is DVKVTQSSRYLVKRTGEKVFLECVQDMDHENMFWYRQDPGLGLRLIYFSYDVKMKEKGDIPEGYSVSREKKERFSLILESASTNQTSMYLCASSLGGLVLGGELFFGEGSRLTVL.

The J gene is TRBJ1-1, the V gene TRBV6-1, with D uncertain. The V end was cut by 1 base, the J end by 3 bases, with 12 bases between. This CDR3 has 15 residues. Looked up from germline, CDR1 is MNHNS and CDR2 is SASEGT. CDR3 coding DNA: TGTGCCAGCAGTGAAGGAGGCCGTGGGTACACTGAAGCTTTCTTT. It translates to CASSEGGRGYTEAFF.

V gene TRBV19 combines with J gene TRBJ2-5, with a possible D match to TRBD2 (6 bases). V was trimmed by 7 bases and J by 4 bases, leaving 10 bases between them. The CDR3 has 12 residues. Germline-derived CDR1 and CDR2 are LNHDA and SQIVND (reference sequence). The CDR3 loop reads CASKGGSETQYF. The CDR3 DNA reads TGTGCCAGTAAGGGAGGTTCAGAGACCCAGTACTTC.

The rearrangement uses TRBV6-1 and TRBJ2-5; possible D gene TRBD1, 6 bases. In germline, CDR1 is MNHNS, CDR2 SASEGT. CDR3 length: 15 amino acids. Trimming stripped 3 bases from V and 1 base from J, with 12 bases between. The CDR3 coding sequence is TGTGCCAGCAGTGAGGGGGCCTCTCCCCAAGAGACCCAGTACTTC. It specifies CASSEGASPQETQYF.

The CDR3 DNA follows: TGTGCCAGTTCACAGGGACAAGAGACCCAGTACTTC. Amino acid sequence: CASSQGQETQYF. The chain combines TRBV19 with TRBJ2-5, with D perhaps TRBD1 (6 bases). Germline CDR1 LNHDA, CDR2 SQIVND (reference sequence). The CDR3 runs 12 residues. The V end lost 8 bases, the J end lost 2 bases, and 9 bases lay between the germline ends.

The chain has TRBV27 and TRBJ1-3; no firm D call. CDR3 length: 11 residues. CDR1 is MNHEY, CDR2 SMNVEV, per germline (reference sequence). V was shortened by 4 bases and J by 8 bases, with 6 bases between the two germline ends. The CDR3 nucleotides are TGTGCCAGCAGTTCGATAGACACCATATATTTT. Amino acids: CASSSIDTIYF.

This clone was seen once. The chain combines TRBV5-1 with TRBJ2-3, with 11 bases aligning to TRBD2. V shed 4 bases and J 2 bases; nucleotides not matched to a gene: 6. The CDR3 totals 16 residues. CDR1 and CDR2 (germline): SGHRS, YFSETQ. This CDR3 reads CASSPRTSGYTDTQYF. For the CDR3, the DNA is TGCGCCAGCAGCCCTCGGACTAGCGGGTACACAGATACGCAGTATTTT.

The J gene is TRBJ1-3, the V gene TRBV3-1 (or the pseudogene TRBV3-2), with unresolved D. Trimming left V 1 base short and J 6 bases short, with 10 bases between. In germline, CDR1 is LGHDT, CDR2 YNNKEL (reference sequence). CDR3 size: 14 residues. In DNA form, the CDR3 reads TGTGCCAGCAGCCAAGGAGGGTCTCAAAACACCATATATTTT. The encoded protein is CASSQGGSQNTIYF.

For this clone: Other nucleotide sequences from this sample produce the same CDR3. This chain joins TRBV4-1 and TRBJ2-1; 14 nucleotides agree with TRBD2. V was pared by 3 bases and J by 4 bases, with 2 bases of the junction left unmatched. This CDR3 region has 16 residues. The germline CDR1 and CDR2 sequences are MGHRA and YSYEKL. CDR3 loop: CASSQGTSGGYNEQFF. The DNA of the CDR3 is TGCGCCAGCAGCCAGGGGACTAGCGGGGGTTACAATGAGCAGTTCTTC.

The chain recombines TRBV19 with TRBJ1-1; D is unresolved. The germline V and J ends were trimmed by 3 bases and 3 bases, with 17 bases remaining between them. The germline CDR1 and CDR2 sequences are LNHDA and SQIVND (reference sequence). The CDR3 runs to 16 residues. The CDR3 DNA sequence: TGTGCCAGTAGTATCCGGGCCTCCCGGAGGCACACTGAAGCTTTCTTT. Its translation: CASSIRASRRHTEAFF.

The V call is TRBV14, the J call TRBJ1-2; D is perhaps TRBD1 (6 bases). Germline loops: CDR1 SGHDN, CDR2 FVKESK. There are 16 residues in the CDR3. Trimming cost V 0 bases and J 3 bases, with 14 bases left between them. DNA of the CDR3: TGTGCCAGCAGCCAAGATCGGGGGGGCGGATACTATGGCTACACCTTC. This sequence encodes CASSQDRGGGYYGYTF.

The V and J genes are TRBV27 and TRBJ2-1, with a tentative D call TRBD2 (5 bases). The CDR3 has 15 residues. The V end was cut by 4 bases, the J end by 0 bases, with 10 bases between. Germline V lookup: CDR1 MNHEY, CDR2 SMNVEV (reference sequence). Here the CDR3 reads CASSYRRLSYNEQFF. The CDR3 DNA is TGTGCCAGCAGTTATAGGAGGCTCTCCTACAATGAGCAGTTCTTC.

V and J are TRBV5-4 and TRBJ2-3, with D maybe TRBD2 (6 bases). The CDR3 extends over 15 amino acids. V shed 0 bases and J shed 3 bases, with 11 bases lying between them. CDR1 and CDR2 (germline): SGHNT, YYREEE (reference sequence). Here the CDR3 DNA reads TGTGCCAGCAGCTTGGGAGGGGCGGGGACAGATACGCAGTATTTT. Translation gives CASSLGGAGTDTQYF.

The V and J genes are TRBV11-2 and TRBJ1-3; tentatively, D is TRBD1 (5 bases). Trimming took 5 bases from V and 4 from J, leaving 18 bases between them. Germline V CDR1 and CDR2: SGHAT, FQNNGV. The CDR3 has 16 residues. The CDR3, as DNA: TGTGCCAGCAGCCATAAGCAGGGAAGAGCAGGAAACACCATATATTTT. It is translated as CASSHKQGRAGNTIYF.

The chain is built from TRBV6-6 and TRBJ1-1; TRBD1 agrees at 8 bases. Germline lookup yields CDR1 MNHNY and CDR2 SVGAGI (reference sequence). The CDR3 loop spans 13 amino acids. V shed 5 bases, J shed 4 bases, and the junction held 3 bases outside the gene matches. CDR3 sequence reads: CASSQQGGTEAFF. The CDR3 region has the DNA TGTGCCAGCAGTCAACAGGGGGGCACTGAAGCTTTCTTT.

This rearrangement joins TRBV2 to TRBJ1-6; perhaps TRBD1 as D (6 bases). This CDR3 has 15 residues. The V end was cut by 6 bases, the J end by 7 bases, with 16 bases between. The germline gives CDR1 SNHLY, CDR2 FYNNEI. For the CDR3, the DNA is TGTGCCAGCAGGCTGAACAGGGTGGAGAATTCACCCCTCCACTTT. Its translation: CASRLNRVENSPLHF.

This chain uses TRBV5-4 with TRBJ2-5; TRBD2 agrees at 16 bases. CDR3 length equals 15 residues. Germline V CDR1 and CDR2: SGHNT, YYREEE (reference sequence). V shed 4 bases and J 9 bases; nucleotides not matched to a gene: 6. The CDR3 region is CASSLGLAGGSSQYF. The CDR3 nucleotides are TGTGCCAGCAGCCTGGGACTAGCGGGGGGGTCGTCCCAGTACTTC.

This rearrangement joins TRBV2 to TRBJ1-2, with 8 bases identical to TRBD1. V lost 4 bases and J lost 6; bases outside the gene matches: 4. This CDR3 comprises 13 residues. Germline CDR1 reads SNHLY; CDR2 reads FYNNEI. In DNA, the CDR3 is TGTGCCAGCAGTGTAGACAGGGGAGATGGCTACACCTTC. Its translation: CASSVDRGDGYTF.

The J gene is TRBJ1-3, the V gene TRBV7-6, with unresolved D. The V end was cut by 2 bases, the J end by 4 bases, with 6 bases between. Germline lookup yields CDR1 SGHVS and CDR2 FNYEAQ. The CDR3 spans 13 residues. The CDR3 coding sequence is TGTGCCAGCAGCTTACAACGGGGAAACACCATATATTTT. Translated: CASSLQRGNTIYF.

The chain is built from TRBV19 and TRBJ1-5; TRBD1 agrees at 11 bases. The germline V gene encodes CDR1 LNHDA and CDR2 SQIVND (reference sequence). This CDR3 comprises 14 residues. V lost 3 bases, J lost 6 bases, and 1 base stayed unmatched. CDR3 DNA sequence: TGTGCCAGTAGTATGGGGACAGGGGGTCAGCCCCAGCATTTT. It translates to CASSMGTGGQPQHF.

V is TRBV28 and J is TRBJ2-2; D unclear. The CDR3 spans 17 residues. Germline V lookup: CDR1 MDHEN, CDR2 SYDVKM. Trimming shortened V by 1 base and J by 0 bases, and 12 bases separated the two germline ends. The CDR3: CASSLLVATTNTGELFF. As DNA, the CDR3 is TGTGCCAGCAGTTTATTAGTAGCTACAACGAACACCGGGGAGCTGTTTTTT.

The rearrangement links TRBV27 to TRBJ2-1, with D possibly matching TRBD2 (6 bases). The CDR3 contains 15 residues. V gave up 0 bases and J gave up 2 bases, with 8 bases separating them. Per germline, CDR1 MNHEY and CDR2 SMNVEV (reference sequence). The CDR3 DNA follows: TGTGCCAGCAGTTTATCGGGACTGGCCTACAATGAGCAGTTCTTC. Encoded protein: CASSLSGLAYNEQFF.

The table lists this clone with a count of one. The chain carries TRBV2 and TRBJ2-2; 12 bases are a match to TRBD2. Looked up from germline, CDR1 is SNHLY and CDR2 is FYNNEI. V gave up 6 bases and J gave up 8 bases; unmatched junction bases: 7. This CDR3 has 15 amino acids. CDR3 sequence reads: CASRTPTSGSGELFF. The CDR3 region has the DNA TGTGCCAGCAGGACTCCGACTAGCGGGAGTGGGGAGCTGTTTTTT.

The CDR3 DNA reads as TGTGCCAGCAGACCTGGGCCTCTTTGGACTGAAGCTTTCTTT. It is translated as CASRPGPLWTEAFF. The J gene is TRBJ1-1, the V gene TRBV28; D gene unclear. Per germline, CDR1 MDHEN and CDR2 SYDVKM. This CDR3 spans 14 amino acids. With 6 bases removed from V and 5 bases from J, the gap between germline ends came to 16 bases. Complete variable domain (other parts from reference TRBV28 and TRBJ1-1): DVKVTQSSRYLVKRTGEKVFLECVQDMDHENMFWYRQDPGLGLRLIYFSYDVKMKEKGDIPEGYSVSREKKERFSLILESASTNQTSMYLCASRPGPLWTEAFFGQGTRLTVV.

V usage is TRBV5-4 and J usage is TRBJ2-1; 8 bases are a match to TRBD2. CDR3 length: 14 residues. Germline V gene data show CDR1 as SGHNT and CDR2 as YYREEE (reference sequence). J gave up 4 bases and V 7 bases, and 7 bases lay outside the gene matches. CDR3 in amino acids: CASQGRGGYNEQFF. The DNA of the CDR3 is TGTGCCAGCCAAGGACGGGGGGGTTACAATGAGCAGTTCTTC. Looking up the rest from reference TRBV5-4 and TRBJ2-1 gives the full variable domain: ETGVTQSPTHLIKTRGQQVTLRCSSQSGHNTVSWYQQALGQGPQFIFQYYREEENGRGNFPPRFSGLQFPNYSSELNVNALELDDSALYLCASQGRGGYNEQFFGPGTRLTVL.

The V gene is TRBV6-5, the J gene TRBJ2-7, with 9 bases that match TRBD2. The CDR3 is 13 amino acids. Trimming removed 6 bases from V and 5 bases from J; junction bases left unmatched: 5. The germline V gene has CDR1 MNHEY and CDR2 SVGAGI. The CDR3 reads CASRWAGGDEQYF. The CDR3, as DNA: TGTGCCAGCAGATGGGCGGGGGGGGACGAGCAGTACTTC.

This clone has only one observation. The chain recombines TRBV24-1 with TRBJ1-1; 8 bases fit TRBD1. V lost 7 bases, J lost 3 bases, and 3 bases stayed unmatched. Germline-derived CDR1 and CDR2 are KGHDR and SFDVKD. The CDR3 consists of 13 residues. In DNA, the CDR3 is TGTGCCACCAGCAGGGGGCCCTACACTGAAGCTTTCTTT. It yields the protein CATSRGPYTEAFF.

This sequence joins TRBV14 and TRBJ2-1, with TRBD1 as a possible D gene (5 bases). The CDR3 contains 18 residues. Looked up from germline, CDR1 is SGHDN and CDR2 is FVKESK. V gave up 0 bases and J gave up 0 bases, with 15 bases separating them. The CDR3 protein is CASSQDRTGLRSYNEQFF. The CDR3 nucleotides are TGTGCCAGCAGCCAAGATCGCACAGGCCTTCGCTCCTACAATGAGCAGTTCTTC.